This T cell receptor (beta chain) was sequenced in a study of blood T cell repertoires in COVID-19. Study-level background: The United States, Italy and Spain supplied acute and convalescent COVID-19 samples. PBMCs, B-cell-depleted T cells, or T cells were the source of the cDNA or gDNA that made up the material.

The CDR3 has 17 amino acids. Per the germline V gene, CDR1 is SGHDT and CDR2 is YYEEEE. V shed 1 base and J shed 4 bases, with 17 bases lying between them. Original methodology: Estimated nucleated cell counts came from reference gene primer amplification. Profiled with immunoSEQ multiplex PCR; TCRdb holds only in-frame clones, not every one. That table supplies the V and J calls and clone size; D and trimming were determined from the DNA. Seen here are approximately 59,000 clones, roughly 90% observed once, and the top ten hold around 20%. The chain is built from TRBV5-6 and TRBJ1-4; D perhaps matches TRBD1 (5 bases). Material: peripheral blood. This TCR came from a human donor in a cohort sampled during active COVID-19. The CDR3 spells CASSLQLTVRGNEKLFF. The CDR3 region has the DNA TGTGCCAGCAGCTTGCAACTGACAGTGCGGGGTAATGAAAAACTGTTTTTT.